This T cell receptor beta chain was obtained from a study of T cells in Graves' hyperthyroidism and ophthalmopathy. RNA transcripts were the template for amplifying TCR beta CDR3 regions. A first-round RT-PCR of the TCR CDR3 used the HTBI primer set. TCRdb redid the calling of the multiplex PCR reads with MiXCR, one entry per CDR3 protein. The sample records 400,000 or so distinct CDR3 sequences, 12% to 15% being singletons. Study-level results: Blood held most thyroid clonotypes expanded above 0.001 frequency.

The CDR3 is 16 amino acids. V lost 1 base and J lost 2, with 13 bases in between. CDR1 and CDR2 (germline): MGHRA, YSYEKL. For the diagnoses, clinical symptoms, serum thyroxine and TRAb, thyroid ultrasound and orbital computed tomography were used. This clonotype was seen more than once but under ten times. Its matching antigen is unknown. The chain is built from TRBV4-1 and TRBJ2-3, with D possibly TRBD2 on 5 matching bases. The source material was blood. The origin of this receptor is a woman in her sixties or seventies with Graves' ophthalmopathy. The CDR3: CASSQGRNGNTDTQYF. DNA of the CDR3: TGCGCCAGCAGCCAAGGTCGTAACGGGAACACAGATACGCAGTATTTT.